The next 27 T cell receptor beta chains were all read from a single sample in a study of human T cells and chemical hapten exposure. TCRdb re-called the RACE reads with MiXCR, one entry per CDR3 protein. Of about 380,000 distinct CDR3 sequences listed, approximately 5% are singletons. Time point noted: patch test 1, 2 weeks after DPC sensitization. Treatment meaning: therapeutic diphenylcyclopropenone sensitization with weekly scalp DPC. The sequencing used whole blood, collected in connection with sensitization to the hapten diphenylcyclopropenone (DPC). These receptors were taken from a woman aged 45-59 years with alopecia areata. Some clones in this sample may be carry-over from other donors' samples.

This clonotype came up many times. This chain links TRBV3-1 with TRBJ1-3; 10 bases agree with TRBD1. The V gene end was trimmed by 4 bases and the J gene end by 3 bases; junction bases not matched to a gene: 6. CDR1 and CDR2 from the germline V gene are LGHDT and YNNKEL (reference sequence). This CDR3 has 16 residues. The CDR3 nucleotides are TGTGCCAGCAGCCCTCGACAGGGGGCATATGGAAACACCATATATTTT. This gives the protein CASSPRQGAYGNTIYF.

This clonotype has ten or more counts. This chain connects TRBV7-9 to TRBJ2-1, with a possible D match to TRBD1 (6 bases). Trimming stripped 4 bases from V and 5 bases from J, with 15 bases between. CDR3 length: 15 residues. Germline CDR1 and CDR2: SEHNR and FQNEAQ (reference sequence). The CDR3 loop is CASSSRGTPDNEQFF. DNA of the CDR3: TGTGCCAGCAGCTCCCGTGGGACACCCGACAATGAGCAGTTCTTC.

This clonotype was counted only a few times. V and J are TRBV20-1 and TRBJ2-1; D gene unclear. The CDR3 runs 13 residues. Germline-derived CDR1 and CDR2 are DFQATT and SNEGSKA (reference sequence). Trimming removed 3 bases at V and 4 bases at J, with 10 bases between. The CDR3 DNA reads TGCAGTGCTAGGGCACCGGGTTACAATGAGCAGTTCTTC. This codes for CSARAPGYNEQFF.

This clonotype has just a few counts. The chain carries TRBV29-1 and TRBJ2-7; TRBD2 matches at 12 bases. Germline V gene lookup returns CDR1 SQVTM and CDR2 ANQGSEA. Unmatched junction bases numbered 6, after V lost 6 bases and J lost 3 bases. This CDR3 is built from 14 residues. CDR3 sequence reads: CSVLGLAGNYEQYF. The CDR3 DNA sequence: TGCAGCGTGCTCGGACTAGCGGGAAACTACGAGCAGTACTTC.

This clonotype showed up just a few times. V and J are TRBV5-1 and TRBJ1-2, with D hard to call. The CDR3 runs 14 residues. V lost 0 bases and J lost 6, with 12 bases in between. CDR1 and CDR2 from the germline V gene are SGHRS and YFSETQ. CDR3 bases: TGCGCCAGCAGCTTGGCCTCAGGAAACGATGGCTACACCTTC. It codes for CASSLASGNDGYTF.

This clonotype was detected only once. With a much larger clone just one base away, this may be a read error. This chain uses TRBV28 with TRBJ2-7, with 7 bases aligning to TRBD1. Per germline, CDR1 MDHEN and CDR2 SYDVKM. The CDR3 covers 16 residues. The trim removed 8 bases at V and 11 bases at J, leaving 24 bases unmatched. CDR3 region: CASVGSPGTVDTEEYF. CDR3 sequence (DNA): TGTGCCAGCGTTGGGTCACCCGGGACAGTCGATACGGAGGAGTACTTC.

The table lists this clonotype with a few counts. The chain joins TRBV6-1 to TRBJ2-3; D gene unclear. The ends were cut back, 2 bases at V and 9 bases at J, with 15 bases in the middle. This CDR3 has 14 residues. CDR1 and CDR2 from the germline V gene are MNHNS and SASEGT. DNA for the CDR3: TGTGCCAGCAGTGAATCGGTTCCCCAGTCCACGCAGTATTTT. Protein product: CASSESVPQSTQYF.

This clonotype was observed a few times. The chain couples TRBV29-1 to TRBJ2-2; D gene unclear. There are 13 residues in the CDR3. The V gene's germline CDR1 is SQVTM and CDR2 ANQGSEA. The germline V and J ends were trimmed by 4 bases and 0 bases, with 6 bases remaining between them. CDR3 region: CSVGQTNTGELFF. The CDR3 region has the DNA TGCAGCGTTGGCCAGACGAACACCGGGGAGCTGTTTTTT.

The V and J genes are TRBV12-3 or TRBV12-4 and TRBJ1-5; no definite D call. V lost 4 bases and J lost 6, with 10 bases in between. The CDR3 loop spans 13 amino acids. The CDR3 nucleotides are TGTGCCAGCAGTTCCCGGTTGATTCAGCCCCAGCATTTT. Its protein product is CASSSRLIQPQHF.

The chain uses TRBV9 and TRBJ2-1; D might be TRBD1 (6 bases). Trimming stripped 3 bases from V and 1 base from J, with 26 bases between. This CDR3 comprises 20 residues. CDR1 is SGDLS and CDR2 is YYNGEE in the germline V gene. This CDR3 is CASSGAIEPGAGISYNEQFF. The CDR3 region has the DNA TGTGCCAGCAGCGGCGCGATTGAACCAGGGGCCGGTATATCCTACAATGAGCAGTTCTTC. Combining the CDR3 with reference TRBV9 and TRBJ2-1 gives the whole variable domain DSGVTQTPKHLITATGQRVTLRCSPRSGDLSVYWYQQSLDQGLQFLIQYYNGEERAKGNILERFSAQQFPDLHSELNLSSLELGDSALYFCASSGAIEPGAGISYNEQFFGPGTRLTVL.

The V call is TRBV5-6, the J call TRBJ2-5; no clear D. Trimming removed 2 bases from V and 1 base from J, with 6 bases in between. Germline CDR1 SGHDT, CDR2 YYEEEE. This CDR3 contains 13 residues. The CDR3 DNA sequence: TGTGCCAGCAGCTTCAAAGTCCAAGAGACCCAGTACTTC. Amino acids: CASSFKVQETQYF.

This clonotype was seen at least ten times. V and J are TRBV4-3 and TRBJ2-1; maybe TRBD1 (5 bases). Germline assignment: CDR1 LGHNA and CDR2 YSLEER. CDR3 size: 16 residues. V shed 2 bases and J shed 0 bases, with 11 bases lying between them. CDR3 residues: CASSQHPGSSYNEQFF. The CDR3 DNA reads as TGCGCCAGCAGCCAACACCCAGGGTCCTCCTACAATGAGCAGTTCTTC.

This clonotype was picked up many times. The J gene is TRBJ2-1, the V gene TRBV15; D perhaps matches TRBD2 (5 bases). The germline CDR1 and CDR2 sequences are LNHNV and YYDKDF (reference sequence). The CDR3 consists of 13 residues. V lost 5 bases and J 6 bases, leaving 11 bases between the germline ends. CDR3 in DNA: TGTGCCACCAGCTATGACTACACCAATGAGCAGTTCTTC. As protein: CATSYDYTNEQFF.

This clonotype was counted at least ten times. The chain links TRBV29-1 to TRBJ1-1; weak D call: TRBD1 (5 bases). The V end lost 3 bases, the J end lost 3 bases, and 11 bases lay between the germline ends. Looked up from germline, CDR1 is SQVTM and CDR2 is ANQGSEA. CDR3 size: 13 residues. The DNA of the CDR3 is TGCAGCGTTGATGCAGGGTTTCACACTGAAGCTTTCTTT. Its translation is CSVDAGFHTEAFF.

The chain couples TRBV10-3 to TRBJ2-1; 8 nucleotides align to TRBD2. The V gene end was trimmed by 4 bases and the J gene end by 10 bases; junction bases not matched to a gene: 12. Germline V CDR1 and CDR2: ENHRY, SYGVKD. CDR3 length: 15 residues. The chain's CDR3 is CAISGRGLDDGEQFF. CDR3 DNA sequence: TGTGCCATCAGTGGAAGGGGACTAGACGACGGAGAGCAGTTCTTC.

This clonotype was seen at least ten times. The rearrangement joins TRBV5-1 to TRBJ1-6; 7 bases line up with TRBD1. This CDR3 has 13 amino acids. V was pared by 4 bases and J by 10 bases, with 5 bases of the junction left unmatched. The germline gives CDR1 SGHRS, CDR2 YFSETQ. The CDR3 spells CASSTAGGSPLHF. The CDR3 DNA is TGCGCCAGCAGCACGGCAGGGGGATCACCCCTCCACTTT.

The count of this clonotype is one. The V and J genes are TRBV13 and TRBJ2-3; possibly TRBD2 for D (7 bases). Germline values: CDR1 PRHDT, CDR2 FYEKMQ (reference sequence). This CDR3 is 16 amino acids long. Trimming shortened V by 5 bases and J by 2 bases, and 17 bases separated the two germline ends. CDR3 bases: TGTGCCAGCAGCCCAGGAGGCGGGGGCTCCACAGATACGCAGTATTTT. This sequence encodes CASSPGGGGSTDTQYF. The variable domain in full, completed from reference TRBV13 and TRBJ2-3, reads AAGVIQSPRHLIKEKRETATLKCYPIPRHDTVYWYQQGPGQDPQFLISFYEKMQSDKGSIPDRFSAQQFSDYHSELNMSSLELGDSALYFCASSPGGGGSTDTQYFGPGTRLTVL.

V is TRBV5-4 and J is TRBJ2-2; D gene uncertain. This CDR3 has 14 residues. Germline values: CDR1 SGHNT, CDR2 YYREEE (reference sequence). V was pared by 0 bases and J by 5 bases, with 8 bases between. The chain's CDR3 is CASSLESTTGELFF. In DNA, the CDR3 is TGTGCCAGCAGCTTGGAAAGCACGACCGGGGAGCTGTTTTTT. The full variable domain, rest sourced from reference TRBV5-4 and TRBJ2-2, is ETGVTQSPTHLIKTRGQQVTLRCSSQSGHNTVSWYQQALGQGPQFIFQYYREEENGRGNFPPRFSGLQFPNYSSELNVNALELDDSALYLCASSLESTTGELFFGEGSRLTVL.

The table lists this clonotype with many counts. V is TRBV6-5 and J is TRBJ2-7; D perhaps matches TRBD2 (5 bases). V was trimmed by 7 bases and J by 2 bases, leaving 15 bases between them. The CDR3 runs to 14 residues. CDR1 and CDR2 from the germline V gene are MNHEY and SVGAGI. The CDR3 loop reads CASTPPGSAYEQYF. The CDR3, as DNA: TGTGCCAGCACCCCTCCGGGGAGCGCCTACGAGCAGTACTTC.

This clonotype was counted many times. The chain employs TRBV24-1 and TRBJ2-2, with D unresolved. The CDR3 runs 16 residues. From germline, CDR1 is KGHDR and CDR2 SFDVKD. Trimming took off 3 bases at V and 5 bases at J, with 15 bases between the two ends. CDR3 DNA sequence: TGTGCCACCAGTGATAATACCGGGTGGCGAACCGGGGAGCTGTTTTTT. Encoded protein: CATSDNTGWRTGELFF.

This clonotype occurred a few times. V usage is TRBV6-6 and J usage is TRBJ1-1, with 7 bases identical to TRBD1. V lost 7 bases and J lost 5; bases outside the gene matches: 16. The CDR3 contains 16 residues. Germline lookup yields CDR1 MNHNY and CDR2 SVGAGI (reference sequence). In nucleotides, the CDR3 is TGTGCCAGCACCGACTTTCAGAAGGGGACAGCAACTGAAGCTTTCTTT. This sequence encodes CASTDFQKGTATEAFF.

This clonotype has at least ten counts. The chain couples TRBV5-6 to TRBJ1-4; possibly TRBD1 for D (6 bases). V shed 4 bases and J shed 8 bases, with 15 bases lying between them. This CDR3 region has 14 residues. CDR1 and CDR2 (germline): SGHDT, YYEEEE. CDR3 amino acids: CASSPPGEEEKLFF. In DNA, the CDR3 is TGTGCCAGCAGCCCCCCAGGGGAGGAGGAAAAACTGTTTTTT.

This clonotype was found many times. V usage is TRBV5-6 and J usage is TRBJ1-4, with D possibly TRBD1 on 5 matching bases. Trimming removed 3 bases from V and 7 bases from J, with 19 bases in between. The germline V gene encodes CDR1 SGHDT and CDR2 YYEEEE. The CDR3 loop spans 16 amino acids. CDR3 in amino acids: CASSWGIGELAEKLFF. CDR3 coding DNA: TGTGCCAGCAGCTGGGGGATAGGGGAGTTGGCTGAAAAACTGTTTTTT. The full variable domain, rest sourced from reference TRBV5-6 and TRBJ1-4, is DAGVTQSPTHLIKTRGQQVTLRCSPKSGHDTVSWYQQALGQGPQFIFQYYEEEERQRGNFPDRFSGHQFPNYSSELNVNALLLGDSALYLCASSWGIGELAEKLFFGSGTQLSVL.

The gene calls are TRBV12-3 or TRBV12-4 and TRBJ1-5; D is possibly TRBD1 (5 bases). V was shortened by 7 bases and J by 2 bases, with 15 bases between the two germline ends. The CDR3 is made up of 15 amino acids. CDR3 sequence (DNA): TGTGCCAGCACCATAGACAGAGAACGCAATCAGCCCCAGCATTTT. This sequence encodes CASTIDRERNQPQHF.

This chain uses TRBV28 with TRBJ1-6; D remains unclear. This CDR3 has 12 residues. Trimming cost V 5 bases and J 5 bases, with 4 bases left between them. Germline V lookup: CDR1 MDHEN, CDR2 SYDVKM. The CDR3 reads CASSPNNSPLHF. CDR3 bases: TGTGCCAGCAGTCCCAATAATTCACCCCTCCACTTT. Together with reference TRBV28 and TRBJ1-6, the CDR3 gives the full variable domain: DVKVTQSSRYLVKRTGEKVFLECVQDMDHENMFWYRQDPGLGLRLIYFSYDVKMKEKGDIPEGYSVSREKKERFSLILESASTNQTSMYLCASSPNNSPLHFGNGTRLTVT.

J is TRBJ1-1 and V is TRBV6-2 or TRBV6-3; D not resolved. V gave up 2 bases and J gave up 0 bases, with 10 bases separating them. Germline-derived CDR1 and CDR2 are MNHEY and SVGEGT. The CDR3 covers 15 residues. The CDR3 sequence is CASSYSQVVNTEAFF. In nucleotides, the CDR3 is TGTGCCAGCAGTTACAGCCAGGTGGTGAACACTGAAGCTTTCTTT.

This clonotype has only a few counts. V gene TRBV24-1 combines with J gene TRBJ1-5; unclear D gene. The CDR3 runs to 14 residues. The V and J ends lost 1 base and 5 bases respectively, with 8 bases between them. CDR1 is KGHDR and CDR2 is SFDVKD in the germline V gene. The CDR3 here is CATSDLKTDQPQHF. The CDR3 DNA sequence: TGTGCCACCAGTGATTTAAAGACCGATCAGCCCCAGCATTTT.